The rows below give T cell receptor beta chains drawn from one sample of a study of T-cell reconstitution after alpha-beta-depleted transplantation in children. In TCRdb, the PCR reads were re-called with MiXCR into one record per CDR3 protein. The table lists 200,000 to 250,000 distinct CDR3 sequences, 20% to 30% of them singletons. Sequenced material: PBMCs, taken before TCRalphabeta/CD19-depleted stem cell transplant. All receptors derive from a girl aged 2 to 10 with Fanconi anemia, due to receive a stem cell transplant. CDR3s include the opening cysteine and the closing phenylalanine or tryptophan. Fields, in order: clone size, D gene, V gene, J gene, CDR3 DNA, CDR3 protein. A D gene is named only where the DNA matches it firmly. Only part of the rows carry a size: once, few, many, or a class if the clone is expanded.

>many|NA|TRBV10-3|TRBJ2-1
TGTGCCATCAGCCCCAACAGGGACCCTACACTCTACAATGAGCAGTTCTTC
CAISPNRDPTLYNEQFF
>many|NA|TRBV12-3/TRBV12-4|TRBJ1-5
TGTGCCAGCCGCTTTGACGGTAGAGGCAATCAGCCCCAGCATTTT
CASRFDGRGNQPQHF
>many|TRBD1|TRBV30|TRBJ2-1
TGTGCCTGGAGTCGGGACAGGGTCTGGCGGGGGCAGTTCTTC
CAWSRDRVWRGQFF
>NA|TRBD1|TRBV20-1|TRBJ2-7
TGCAGTGCCCTACCCGTTTCCCGGGACAGAAAGCAGTACTTC
CSALPVSRDRKQYF
>NA|TRBD1|TRBV6-4|TRBJ1-5
TGTGCCAGCGGTGTCAGGGGGCGCGGGATTCATCAGCCCCAGCATTTT
CASGVRGRGIHQPQHF
>NA|NA|TRBV28|TRBJ2-1
TGTGCCAGCAGTTTATGGCCTAATGAGCAGTTCTTC
CASSLWPNEQFF
>NA|NA|TRBV28|TRBJ2-7
TGTGCCAGCAGTTTATTTATGCCCTACGAGCAGTACTTC
CASSLFMPYEQYF
>few|NA|TRBV29-1|TRBJ1-1
TGCAGCGCCAGGGTGAACACTGAAGCTTTCTTT
CSARVNTEAFF
>NA|NA|TRBV5-1|TRBJ2-7
TGCGCCAGCAGCTTGTTCGGTCTGCTGTCTGAGGGACCCTTTGACGAGCAGTACTTC
CASSLFGLLSEGPFDEQYF
>NA|NA|TRBV20-1|TRBJ1-1
TGCAGTGCTAGAGACTGGACGTCTAACACTGAAGCTTTCTTT
CSARDWTSNTEAFF
>many|TRBD1|TRBV4-2|TRBJ1-6
TGTGCCAGCAGCCAGGACAGGCAGTCCTATAATTCACCCCTCCACTTT
CASSQDRQSYNSPLHF
>few|NA|TRBV29-1|TRBJ1-1
TGCAGCGTTGGTCAAAGGTCGTACTTT
CSVGQRSYF
>few|NA|TRBV29-1|TRBJ2-7
TGCAGCGTTGAGGCAGGGTCCTTCTCCTACGAGCAGTACTTC
CSVEAGSFSYEQYF
>many|NA|TRBV16|TRBJ2-7
TGTGCCAGCAGCCAATCATTGACCGAGACCTACGAGCAGTACTTC
CASSQSLTETYEQYF
>few|TRBD2|TRBV10-2|TRBJ2-1
TGCGCCAGCCTCAGCGGGAGGGCCGGGTGGGTTGGCAATGAGCAGTTCTTC
CASLSGRAGWVGNEQFF
>NA|TRBD2|TRBV20-1|TRBJ2-7
TGCAGTGCCCAAAGCGGGAGGGCCTACGAGCAGTACTTC
CSAQSGRAYEQYF
>many|TRBD2|TRBV7-3|TRBJ2-3
TGTGCCAGCAGCTTCGACCGGACTAGCGGGCCCTATACGCAGTATTTT
CASSFDRTSGPYTQYF
>many|NA|TRBV6-4|TRBJ2-7
TGTGCCAGCAGTGATGGCTACGAGCAGTACTTC
CASSDGYEQYF
>NA|NA|TRBV21-1|TRBJ2-1
TGTGCCAGCCGAAAACGACAGGGGGTCGATGAGCAGTTCTTC
CASRKRQGVDEQFF
>many|TRBD2|TRBV12-3/TRBV12-4|TRBJ2-5
TGTGCCAGCAGTGCCCGACTAGCGCAACAAGAGACCCAGTACTTC
CASSARLAQQETQYF
>many|TRBD2|TRBV24-1|TRBJ2-3
TGTGCCACCAGTGAATCGACTAGCGGGTACATCTTAACAGATACGCAGTATTTT
CATSESTSGYILTDTQYF
>many|TRBD1|TRBV29-1|TRBJ1-6
TGCAGCATTCGGACAGGGAGCTCCTATAATTCACCCCTCCACTTT
CSIRTGSSYNSPLHF
>NA|NA|TRBV10-3|TRBJ2-2
TGTGCCAGCACAACCCAGCCCGGGGAGCTGTTTTTT
CASTTQPGELFF
>many|NA|TRBV29-1|TRBJ2-5
TGCAGCGTTGGAAGCAGGGCCGGAGAGACCCAGTACTTC
CSVGSRAGETQYF
>few|NA|TRBV20-1|TRBJ2-7
TGCAGTGCGGATACACAGAGCTTCTCCTACGAGCAGTACTTC
CSADTQSFSYEQYF
>few|NA|TRBV6-1|TRBJ2-2
TGTGCCAGCAGTGAAAGCAGGGGTACCGGGGAGCTGTTTTTT
CASSESRGTGELFF
>once|NA|TRBV18|TRBJ1-1
TGTGCCAGCTCACCACCGGTTAGACTGAACACTGAAGCTTTCTTT
CASSPPVRLNTEAFF
>few|TRBD2|TRBV6-1|TRBJ2-2
TGTGCCAGCACCTCCCTAGCGGGAGGGAACACCGGGGAGCTGTTTTTT
CASTSLAGGNTGELFF
>many|NA|TRBV12-3/TRBV12-4|TRBJ2-7
TGTGCCAGCAGTTTTGGGACCCCCTACGAGCAGTACTTC
CASSFGTPYEQYF
>few|TRBD2|TRBV7-9|TRBJ2-3
TGTGCCAGCAGTCAACTAGCGGGAGTCTTCGCAGATACGCAGTATTTT
CASSQLAGVFADTQYF